This is a list of T cell receptor beta chains from one sample in a study of cytomegalovirus exposure and HLA in healthy donors. Profiling relied on immunoSEQ multiplex PCR, and the TCRdb table lists in-frame clones only, not all of them. The sample holds about 200,000 clones, roughly 74% seen once. Material: PBMCs. The receptors here all came from a woman in her 30s in good health and CMV-seronegative. Each CDR3 is given with its conserved first and last residue. The D gene is left open where the match is weak. Clone size is given for some rows only: seen once, a few or many times, or a class if the clone is expanded.

clone size: once; V gene: TRBV29-1; D gene: .; J gene: TRBJ2-3; CDR3 protein: CSVVPSASTDTQYF; CDR3 DNA: TGCAGCGTTGTGCCTAGCGCTAGCACAGATACGCAGTATTTT
clone size: .; V gene: TRBV7-2; D gene: .; J gene: TRBJ2-2; CDR3 protein: CASSFPSLSRTTGELFF; CDR3 DNA: TGTGCCAGCAGCTTTCCCTCTCTGAGCAGGACTACCGGGGAGCTGTTTTTT
clone size: .; V gene: TRBV7-9; D gene: .; J gene: TRBJ1-2; CDR3 protein: CASSLEARGYGYTF; CDR3 DNA: TGTGCCAGCAGCTTAGAAGCCAGGGGCTATGGCTACACCTTC
clone size: .; V gene: TRBV27; D gene: .; J gene: TRBJ1-2; CDR3 protein: CASSLGLSYGYTF; CDR3 DNA: TGTGCCAGCAGTTTGGGGCTGAGCTATGGCTACACCTTC
clone size: few; V gene: TRBV11-3; D gene: TRBD2; J gene: TRBJ2-1; CDR3 protein: CASSSGTSSYNEQFF; CDR3 DNA: TGTGCCAGCAGTTCCGGGACTAGCTCCTACAATGAGCAGTTCTTC
clone size: .; V gene: TRBV11-2; D gene: .; J gene: TRBJ1-5; CDR3 protein: CASSFPGENQPQHF; CDR3 DNA: TGTGCCAGCAGCTTTCCCGGTGAAAATCAGCCCCAGCATTTT
clone size: once; V gene: TRBV5-1; D gene: .; J gene: TRBJ1-3; CDR3 protein: CASSLVGQGYGNTIYF; CDR3 DNA: TGCGCCAGCAGCTTGGTAGGGCAGGGCTATGGAAACACCATATATTTT
clone size: .; V gene: TRBV19; D gene: .; J gene: TRBJ1-1; CDR3 protein: CASSPGRMVSLNTEAFF; CDR3 DNA: TGTGCCAGTAGTCCGGGTCGAATGGTTTCTCTGAACACTGAAGCTTTCTTT
clone size: .; V gene: TRBV13; D gene: TRBD1; J gene: TRBJ1-1; CDR3 protein: CASSPRQGARFAEAFF; CDR3 DNA: TGTGCCAGCAGCCCGCGACAGGGCGCGCGATTTGCTGAAGCTTTCTTT
clone size: .; V gene: TRBV27; D gene: .; J gene: TRBJ1-5; CDR3 protein: CASSLRGGRGNQPQHF; CDR3 DNA: TGTGCCAGCAGTTTACGTGGCGGCCGGGGCAATCAGCCCCAGCATTTT
clone size: .; V gene: TRBV2; D gene: TRBD2; J gene: TRBJ2-3; CDR3 protein: CASVRSGAPTDTQYF; CDR3 DNA: TGTGCCAGCGTCCGTAGCGGGGCCCCGACAGATACGCAGTATTTT
clone size: few; V gene: TRBV9; D gene: TRBD2; J gene: TRBJ2-5; CDR3 protein: CASSVGTSGRAWETQYF; CDR3 DNA: TGTGCCAGCAGCGTGGGGACTAGCGGGAGGGCTTGGGAGACCCAGTACTTC
clone size: .; V gene: TRBV7-2; D gene: .; J gene: TRBJ1-1; CDR3 protein: CASSLVPQGAFF; CDR3 DNA: TGTGCCAGCAGCTTAGTGCCCCAGGGAGCTTTCTTT
clone size: .; V gene: TRBV6-1; D gene: .; J gene: TRBJ1-1; CDR3 protein: CATAWQSARDTEAFF; CDR3 DNA: TGTGCCACCGCATGGCAATCGGCGAGGGACACTGAAGCTTTCTTT
clone size: .; V gene: TRBV7-9; D gene: .; J gene: TRBJ1-2; CDR3 protein: CSSSSGTDILRLGYTF; CDR3 DNA: TGTTCCAGCAGCTCCGGAACCGACATTCTTCGGCTTGGCTACACCTTC
clone size: .; V gene: TRBV30; D gene: TRBD1; J gene: TRBJ1-2; CDR3 protein: CAWRQGLGRANYGYTF; CDR3 DNA: TGTGCCTGGAGACAGGGGCTAGGAAGAGCTAACTATGGCTACACCTTC
clone size: .; V gene: TRBV5-4; D gene: TRBD2; J gene: TRBJ2-1; CDR3 protein: CASSSGVTSGRGKEQFF; CDR3 DNA: TGTGCCAGCAGCTCCGGGGTGACTAGCGGGAGGGGGAAAGAGCAGTTCTTC
clone size: .; V gene: TRBV18; D gene: TRBD1; J gene: TRBJ2-6; CDR3 protein: CASSPRQGDGANVLTF; CDR3 DNA: TGTGCCAGCTCACCAAGACAGGGTGATGGGGCCAACGTCCTGACTTTC
clone size: .; V gene: TRBV27; D gene: .; J gene: TRBJ1-2; CDR3 protein: CASSLEAGRDGYTF; CDR3 DNA: TGTGCCAGCAGTTTAGAGGCAGGGAGGGATGGCTACACCTTC
clone size: .; V gene: TRBV27; D gene: .; J gene: TRBJ2-7; CDR3 protein: CASSYGALSSYEQYF; CDR3 DNA: TGTGCCAGCTCCTATGGAGCCCTCAGCTCCTACGAGCAGTACTTC
clone size: few; V gene: TRBV5-4; D gene: .; J gene: TRBJ1-1; CDR3 protein: CASSFTGLNTEAFF; CDR3 DNA: TGTGCCAGCAGCTTTACAGGGTTGAACACTGAAGCTTTCTTT
clone size: .; V gene: TRBV7-9; D gene: TRBD2; J gene: TRBJ2-3; CDR3 protein: CASSPGASGRAKYF; CDR3 DNA: TGTGCCAGCAGCCCAGGGGCTAGCGGGAGGGCCAAGTATTTT
clone size: .; V gene: TRBV6-6; D gene: .; J gene: TRBJ2-7; CDR3 protein: CASSFPGGEQYF; CDR3 DNA: TGTGCCAGCAGTTTCCCAGGTGGGGAGCAGTACTTC
clone size: few; V gene: TRBV13; D gene: TRBD1; J gene: TRBJ2-7; CDR3 protein: CASSPREPGQGSYEQYF; CDR3 DNA: TGTGCCAGCAGCCCGCGGGAACCGGGACAGGGCTCCTACGAGCAGTACTTC
clone size: .; V gene: TRBV5-1; D gene: .; J gene: TRBJ2-5; CDR3 protein: CASSLGGQETQYF; CDR3 DNA: TGCGCCAGCAGCTTAGGGGGTCAAGAGACCCAGTACTTC
clone size: .; V gene: TRBV7-3; D gene: .; J gene: TRBJ1-3; CDR3 protein: CASSLGPNSGNTIYF; CDR3 DNA: TGTGCCAGCAGCCTGGGCCCCAACTCTGGAAACACCATATATTTT
clone size: .; V gene: TRBV2; D gene: .; J gene: TRBJ2-4; CDR3 protein: CASSPGISKNIQYF; CDR3 DNA: TGTGCCAGCAGTCCAGGGATATCCAAAAACATTCAGTACTTC
clone size: .; V gene: TRBV6-5; D gene: .; J gene: TRBJ2-3; CDR3 protein: CASSYYLGDTQYF; CDR3 DNA: TGTGCCAGCAGTTACTACCTAGGAGATACGCAGTATTTT
clone size: once; V gene: TRBV6-6; D gene: TRBD2; J gene: TRBJ2-1; CDR3 protein: CASSYGLAGSGGEQFF; CDR3 DNA: TGTGCCAGCAGTTACGGGCTAGCGGGGTCTGGGGGTGAGCAGTTCTTC